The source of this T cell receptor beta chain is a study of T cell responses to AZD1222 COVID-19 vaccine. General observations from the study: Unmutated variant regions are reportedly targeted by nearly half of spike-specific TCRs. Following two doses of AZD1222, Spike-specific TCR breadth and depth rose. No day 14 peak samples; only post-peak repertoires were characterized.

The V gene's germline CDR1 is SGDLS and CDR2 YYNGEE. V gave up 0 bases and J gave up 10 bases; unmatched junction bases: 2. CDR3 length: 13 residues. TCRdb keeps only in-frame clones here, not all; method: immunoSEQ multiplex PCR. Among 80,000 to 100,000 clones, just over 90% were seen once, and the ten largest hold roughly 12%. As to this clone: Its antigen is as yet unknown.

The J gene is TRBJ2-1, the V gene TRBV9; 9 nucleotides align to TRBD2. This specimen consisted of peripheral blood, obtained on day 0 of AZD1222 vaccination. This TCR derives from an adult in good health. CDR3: CASSVGLAEEQFF. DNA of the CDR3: TGTGCCAGCAGCGTAGGACTAGCGGAGGAGCAGTTCTTC. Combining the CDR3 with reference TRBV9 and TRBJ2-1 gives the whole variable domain DSGVTQTPKHLITATGQRVTLRCSPRSGDLSVYWYQQSLDQGLQFLIQYYNGEERAKGNILERFSAQQFPDLHSELNLSSLELGDSALYFCASSVGLAEEQFFGPGTRLTVL.